This T cell receptor beta chain was recorded in a study of blood T cell repertoires in COVID-19. V was pared by 0 bases and J by 2 bases, with 5 bases between. The CDR3 runs 13 residues. Germline V lookup: CDR1 LGHDT, CDR2 YNNKEL (reference sequence). TCRdb keeps only in-frame clones here, not all; method: immunoSEQ multiplex PCR. The data contain roughly 200,000 clones, 70% to 90% of them seen just once; the ten biggest clones take up about 4%. The clonotype was recovered from a woman aged 30 to 39 with acute or convalescent COVID-19. The sample consisted of peripheral blood. V gene TRBV3-1 (or the pseudogene TRBV3-2) combines with J gene TRBJ2-7, with D unresolved. CDR3 loop: CASSQDTTYEQYF. The CDR3 coding sequence is TGTGCCAGCAGCCAAGACACAACCTACGAGCAGTACTTC.